This is a list of T cell receptor beta chains from one sample in a study of T-cell memory formation after mild COVID-19. TCRdb reprocessed the 5' RACE reads with MiXCR, giving one entry per CDR3 protein. The data contain 300,000 to 400,000 distinct CDR3 sequences, roughly an eighth of them singletons. The sequencing sample was made of PBMCs or a T cell subset sorted from them (not recorded which). These receptor sequences come from a man aged 18 to 29 who had mild COVID-19 (a few samples of this study predate the infection). Cell type and time point are not known. CDR3s include the opening cysteine and the closing phenylalanine or tryptophan. The order of the fields is J gene, CDR3 length, D gene, V gene, clone size, CDR3 protein, CDR3 DNA. D genes are given only for firm matches. Where a row states a size, it is once, few, many or the class of an expanded clone; other rows omit it.

TRBJ2-3 17 TRBD2 TRBV6-5 - CASSYSPPGGGADTQYF TGTGCCAGCAGTTACTCCCCCCCAGGTGGGGGGGCAGATACGCAGTATTTT
TRBJ2-3 15 TRBD2 TRBV20-1 - CSATGLAVFTDTQYF TGCAGTGCTACCGGACTAGCGGTCTTCACAGATACGCAGTATTTT
TRBJ2-3 14 TRBD1 TRBV7-8 many CASSSGTGADTQYF TGTGCCAGCAGCTCCGGGACAGGGGCCGATACGCAGTATTTT
TRBJ1-2 18 - TRBV4-2 - CASSQGWQGVLRSHGYTF TGTGCCAGCAGCCAAGGGTGGCAGGGCGTTCTTCGAAGCCATGGCTACACCTTC
TRBJ2-3 15 - TRBV4-2 few CASSQEGGRTDTQYF TGTGCCAGCAGCCAAGAAGGCGGGCGCACAGATACGCAGTATTTT
TRBJ2-5 14 TRBD1 TRBV25-1 many CASSEFYRGETQYF TGTGCCAGCAGTGAATTTTACAGGGGAGAGACCCAGTACTTC
TRBJ1-1 13 - TRBV7-9 many CASSFRGNTEAFF TGTGCCAGCAGCTTTAGAGGGAACACTGAAGCTTTCTTT
TRBJ2-1 13 - TRBV3-1 - CASSQTGYNEQFF TGTGCCAGCAGCCAAACAGGGTACAATGAGCAGTTCTTC
TRBJ2-1 13 - TRBV7-6 many CASSAGTQNEQFF TGTGCCAGCAGCGCCGGGACTCAAAATGAGCAGTTCTTC
TRBJ2-3 12 - TRBV30 - CAWSVQRDTQYF TGTGCCTGGAGTGTTCAACGAGATACGCAGTATTTT
TRBJ1-4 18 - TRBV27 - CASSPNLALGATNEKLFF TGTGCCAGCAGCCCGAATCTGGCACTAGGTGCAACTAATGAAAAACTGTTTTTT
TRBJ2-7 13 - TRBV27 - CASSLGTINEQYF TGTGCCAGCAGTTTAGGGACAATCAACGAGCAGTACTTC
TRBJ1-5 15 - TRBV18 - CASSTSGPSNQPQHF TGTGCCAGCTCAACATCCGGGCCTAGCAATCAGCCCCAGCATTTT
TRBJ1-4 13 - TRBV6-2/TRBV6-3 few CASGGQYNEKLFF TGTGCCAGCGGAGGACAGTATAATGAAAAACTGTTTTTT
TRBJ2-5 13 - TRBV27 - CASKGEGEETQYF TGTGCCAGCAAGGGGGAAGGTGAAGAGACCCAGTACTTC
TRBJ2-6 14 - TRBV29-1 - CSVRAGSGANVLTF TGCAGCGTCCGAGCAGGCTCTGGGGCCAACGTCCTGACTTTC
TRBJ2-3 16 - TRBV9 - CASSPRMVGGTDTQYF TGTGCCAGCAGCCCCCGGATGGTAGGGGGCACAGATACGCAGTATTTT
TRBJ2-3 13 - TRBV29-1 - CSVEKSSTDTQYF TGCAGCGTTGAGAAGTCTAGCACAGATACGCAGTATTTT
TRBJ2-3 15 TRBD2 TRBV20-1 - CSARAGGTTTDTQYF TGCAGTGCTAGAGCCGGGGGGACCACGACAGATACGCAGTATTTT
TRBJ2-7 14 - TRBV10-3 few CAISGPGTPYEQYF TGTGCCATCAGTGGCCCCGGGACACCGTACGAGCAGTACTTC
TRBJ2-3 14 - TRBV11-2 few CASSLEPSTDTQYF TGTGCCAGCAGCTTAGAACCCAGCACAGATACGCAGTATTTT
TRBJ2-7 12 - TRBV6-5 few CASSTRQAKKYF TGTGCCAGCAGCACGCGACAGGCAAAGAAGTACTTC
TRBJ2-1 15 - TRBV5-1 few CASSPGWGPVDEQFF TGCGCCAGCAGCCCGGGGTGGGGGCCTGTCGATGAGCAGTTCTTC
TRBJ1-1 15 - TRBV4-3 - CASSQGHILNTEAFF TGCGCCAGCAGCCAAGGCCACATACTGAACACTGAAGCTTTCTTT
TRBJ1-2 13 - TRBV7-9 - CASSTFGSYGYTF TGTGCCAGCAGCACTTTTGGGAGCTATGGCTACACCTTC
TRBJ2-1 15 TRBD2 TRBV7-3 - CASSPGGTSYNEQFF TGTGCCAGCAGCCCGGGGGGTACGTCCTACAATGAGCAGTTCTTC
TRBJ2-5 10 - TRBV6-2/TRBV6-3 few CATGGETQYF TGTGCCACCGGGGGAGAGACCCAGTACTTC
TRBJ2-3 13 TRBD2 TRBV24-1 - CATGAGGVDTQYF TGTGCCACCGGGGCGGGGGGTGTTGATACGCAGTATTTT
TRBJ1-2 13 - TRBV6-5 many CASSYSGGTGYTF TGTGCCAGCAGTTACTCGGGAGGGACTGGCTACACCTTC
TRBJ2-3 15 TRBD1 TRBV25-1 - CASTNRGAGTDTQYF TGTGCCAGCACCAACAGGGGCGCAGGGACAGATACGCAGTATTTT
TRBJ2-5 15 TRBD2 TRBV7-6 few CASSPTVLAEETQYF TGTGCCAGCAGCCCCACGGTCCTAGCGGAAGAGACCCAGTACTTC
TRBJ2-7 15 - TRBV5-4 many CASSLGVSSTYEQYF TGTGCCAGCAGCTTGGGGGTCAGCTCCACCTACGAGCAGTACTTC
TRBJ2-1 12 - TRBV15 - CATSRDWVEQFF TGTGCCACCAGCAGAGATTGGGTCGAGCAGTTCTTC
TRBJ2-1 14 - TRBV7-2 - CASSRASDFNEQFF TGTGCCAGCAGCCGAGCTAGCGACTTCAATGAGCAGTTCTTC
TRBJ2-3 11 - TRBV7-2 many CASSLMARKYF TGTGCCAGCAGCTTAATGGCCCGGAAGTATTTT
TRBJ2-3 13 TRBD1 TRBV7-9 few CASVGQVLYTQYF TGTGCCAGCGTGGGACAGGTCCTTTATACGCAGTATTTT
TRBJ1-3 13 TRBD1 TRBV13 few CASSLGLQGASYF TGTGCCAGCAGCTTAGGCCTCCAGGGGGCCAGCTATTTT
TRBJ2-7 13 - TRBV25-1 - CASSGQESYEQYF TGTGCCAGCAGTGGACAAGAATCCTACGAGCAGTACTTC
TRBJ2-5 16 TRBD2 TRBV7-2 few CASSFLAGGPQETQYF TGTGCCAGCAGCTTCCTCGCGGGGGGCCCCCAAGAGACCCAGTACTTC
TRBJ2-1 15 TRBD2 TRBV3-1 - CASSQLADSYNEQFF TGTGCCAGCAGCCAACTAGCGGACTCCTACAATGAGCAGTTCTTC
TRBJ2-4 15 - TRBV11-2 many CASSFGQLAKNIQYF TGTGCCAGCAGCTTTGGGCAGCTAGCCAAAAACATTCAGTACTTC
TRBJ2-3 14 TRBD2 TRBV5-1 many CASSQGLMADTQYF TGCGCCAGCAGCCAGGGACTAATGGCAGATACGCAGTATTTT
TRBJ1-2 15 - TRBV6-2/TRBV6-3 few CASSFADSGYYGYTF TGTGCCAGCAGTTTTGCCGACAGCGGATACTATGGCTACACCTTC
TRBJ1-2 13 - TRBV6-2/TRBV6-3 few CASSWRDSGGYTF TGTGCCAGCAGTTGGAGGGATTCTGGTGGCTACACCTTC
TRBJ2-3 15 - TRBV7-2 - CASSLGTPGSDTQYF TGTGCCAGCAGCTTAGGGACTCCCGGGTCGGATACGCAGTATTTT
TRBJ2-3 15 - TRBV4-1 many CASSPTRGSTDTQYF TGCGCCAGCAGCCCCACCCGGGGAAGCACAGATACGCAGTATTTT
TRBJ2-3 16 - TRBV7-9 - CASSHQRVSSTDTQYF TGTGCCAGCAGCCACCAGCGGGTCTCTAGCACAGATACGCAGTATTTT
TRBJ2-7 13 - TRBV2 - CASSDLGLGEQYF TGTGCCAGCAGTGATCTAGGGCTGGGCGAGCAGTACTTC